What follows is one TCR beta chain and its context. This clonotype appeared a few times. The antigen it recognizes is unknown. Within one base of it there is no much larger clone, and no base qualities were kept. This record belongs to a study of response to subunit inactivated influenza vaccine (dated by TCRdb to 2016 to 2019). Regarding the research as a whole: Deep quantitative T cell receptor repertoire profiling was used in the study to track responses to a trivalent subunit inactivated influenza vaccine.

The method behind the library was RT-PCR. Sequenced using an Illumina HiSeq 2500. The public reads were reprocessed in TCRdb via fastp at Q25 and MiXCR, keeping in-frame beta chains. Rows with a matching CDR3 protein are joined into one entry that keeps the most common DNA and genes. The sample records about 540,000 distinct CDR3 sequences, under 30% of which are singletons. 2.8% of the sample belongs to the ten largest clones. The paper as a whole reports these results and caveats: The authors suggested that each seasonal influenza vaccination may recruit only a limited number of new T cells.

Based on the germline V gene (reference sequence), the CDR1 and CDR2 sequences are LNHNV and YYDKDF. Taken from cysteine to phenylalanine, the CDR3 has 13 residues. Left in the record is the CDR3 DNA by itself, 39 bases read in frame from the first base. Ends trimmed: V by 5 bases, J by 4 bases; bases unmatched to a gene: 4. This sample was also put to use in a study of T cells expressing NK-cell markers. As noted in the second study: TCR beta cDNA libraries were made by 5'RACE template switching that added a universal primer site and unique molecular identifiers. About eight donors provided sorted CD3+CD56+NKG2C+, CD3+CD56+NKG2C- and CD3+CD56-NKG2C+ T-cell subsets, whose TCR beta-chain repertoires were profiled. Among the eight sequenced donors, only one was HCMV-seronegative, while the other seven were HCMV-seropositive. To restrict sorting to alphabetaTCR-expressing T cells, an anti-gammadeltaTCR antibody was added in several experiments. In roughly six donors, the dominant CD3+CD56+NKG2C+ clonotypes ranked among the top 10 CD8+ clonotypes, making up about 1.0-7.0% of CD8+ T cells. Those dominant clonotypes were again the most abundant among CD3+CD56-NKG2C+ cells in a few donors, at about 25-60.1%. Whether the expanded NKG2C-expressing T cell clones were specific for HCMV antigens was left unclear. The study sequenced eight donors, all healthy volunteers chosen at random: three men and five women. To determine HCMV serostatus, a commercial ELISA kit was used to detect HCMV-specific IgG in serum. Peripheral blood mononuclear cells were isolated from blood by Ficoll density gradient centrifugation. CD4+ and CD8+ T cells were isolated from PBMC by magnetic immunoseparation with Miltenyi isolation kits. Synthesis of cDNA was primed from the TCR beta constant segment and was followed by two consecutive PCR amplification steps. Illumina HiSeq 2000/2500, MiSeq or NextSeq was used to sequence libraries as 2 x 150 bp reads. MIGEC handled demultiplexing of the reads and grouping by UMI, while MiTCR was used to assemble and quantify clonotypes. To exclude erroneous sequences, only TCR cDNA sequences supported by at least two reads were retained. Downstream repertoire analysis used the tcR package, and clonotypes were matched across fractions by CDR3 nucleotide sequence plus V segment. Antigen specificity was annotated against VDJdb with VDJmatch, allowing one amino acid substitution in CDR3.

The sequence came from a man aged 45 to 65 who received an inactivated influenza vaccine. Donor details come from another sample of the same person, matched by shared clones. The sequence links TRBV15 to TRBJ1-2; TRBD1 aligns with 7 central bases. Sequenced here: CD4+ T cells sorted from PBMCs, sampled about 12 days after vaccination. The nucleotides are TGTGCCACCAGCCCCGGGACAGCCTATGGCTACACCTTC. Its protein reads: CATSPGTAYGYTF.